These 8 T cell receptor beta chains share one sample of origin, sequenced in a study of blood T cells in healthy people across ages. The use of a sample-barcoded 5' primer and a J-beta primer mix characterized a second PCR of 7 to 11 cycles. TCRdb used MiXCR to reprocess the 5' RACE reads, holding one entry per CDR3 protein. Of about 650,000 distinct CDR3 sequences listed, roughly half were seen once; the top ten hold roughly 13%. What was sequenced was blood. Receptor source: an elderly woman in good health.

This clonotype was detected many times. The chain is built from TRBV6-6 and TRBJ2-7; D may be TRBD1 or TRBD2 (5 bases each). CDR3 length: 13 amino acids. Per the germline V gene, CDR1 is MNHNY and CDR2 is SVGAGI (reference sequence). Trimming removed 0 bases at V and 7 bases at J, with 10 bases between. The CDR3 is CASSYSGAPEQYF. Written as DNA, the CDR3 is TGTGCCAGCAGTTACTCCGGGGCCCCTGAGCAGTACTTC.

The chain links TRBV2 to TRBJ2-5, with 14 bases identical to TRBD2. Germline CDR1 is SNHLY and CDR2 is FYNNEI. Germline trimming cut 0 bases from V and 11 bases from J; bases unmatched to any gene: 23. This CDR3 spans 21 amino acids. DNA of the CDR3: TGTGCCAGCAGTGAAGCGCTAAGGAGACTAGCGGGGGGGAGGGGGTACAATGAGCAGTACTTC. Its protein is CASSEALRRLAGGRGYNEQYF. Full variable domain (remainder filled in from reference TRBV2 and TRBJ2-5): EPEVTQTPSHQVTQMGQEVILRCVPISNHLYFYWYRQILGQKVEFLVSFYNNEISEKSEIFDDQFSVERPDGSNFTLKIRSTKLEDSAMYFCASSEALRRLAGGRGYNEQYFGPGTRLLVL.

This clonotype showed up just a few times. The chain couples TRBV29-1 to TRBJ2-1; D perhaps matches TRBD2 (5 bases). Germline V CDR1 and CDR2: SQVTM, ANQGSEA. This CDR3 is built from 12 residues. V was cut by 7 bases and J by 10 bases, with 17 bases left in between. The CDR3 is CSAVVYGKEQFF. CDR3 coding DNA: TGCAGCGCGGTGGTATACGGGAAAGAGCAGTTCTTC.

This clonotype was seen once. The V call is TRBV12-3 or TRBV12-4, the J call TRBJ2-3; 12 bases line up with TRBD1. The CDR3 extends over 17 amino acids. V trimming: 2 bases; J trimming: 2 bases; junction bases outside the gene matches: 5. Here the CDR3 reads CASSLYGTGGITDTQYF. The CDR3 DNA reads TGTGCCAGCAGTTTATACGGGACAGGGGGCATCACAGATACGCAGTATTTT.

This clonotype was detected only a few times. The chain uses TRBV7-8 and TRBJ2-5; perhaps TRBD2 as D (5 bases). This CDR3 is 15 amino acids long. The germline V gene has CDR1 SGHVS and CDR2 FQNEAQ. V lost 5 bases and J lost 6, with 19 bases in between. Here the CDR3 reads CASSRLGLPTKTQYF. In DNA form, the CDR3 reads TGTGCCAGCAGCAGACTCGGACTGCCCACAAAGACCCAGTACTTC.

This clonotype was detected once. Germline and junction disagree at one end, which may indicate a read error. The rearrangement links TRBV6-6 to TRBJ2-7, with D possibly matching TRBD2 (5 bases). The CDR3 length is 14 residues. CDR1 is MNHNY and CDR2 is SVGAGI in the germline V gene (reference sequence). The CDR3 here is CTSSYTDSPYEQYF. In DNA, the CDR3 is TGTACCAGCAGTTACACGGACTCACCTTACGAGCAGTACTTC.

The chain has TRBV19 and TRBJ2-1; TRBD2 matches 10 bases. The CDR3 loop spans 16 amino acids. With V trimmed by 5 bases and J by 5 bases, 9 bases remained unmatched. The germline V gene encodes CDR1 LNHDA and CDR2 SQIVND (reference sequence). The CDR3 region has the DNA TGTGCCAGTAGTCTCCCCCCTAGCGGGGGAAACAATGAGCAGTTCTTC. The encoded protein is CASSLPPSGGNNEQFF.

The count of this clonotype is one. The rearrangement uses TRBV27 and TRBJ2-7; 7 bases agree with TRBD2. In germline, CDR1 is MNHEY, CDR2 SMNVEV (reference sequence). The V segment lost 3 bases and the J segment 3 bases; nucleotides outside the gene matches: 11. The CDR3 runs to 16 residues. The CDR3 sequence: CASSLQRTGGYYEQYF. CDR3 bases: TGTGCCAGCAGTTTGCAGAGGACCGGGGGGTACTACGAGCAGTACTTC.